The following is a T cell receptor beta chain sequence with its context. This specimen belongs to a study of cytomegalovirus exposure and HLA in healthy donors. The PCR employed 60 Vbeta primers together with 13 Jbeta primers. Produced via immunoSEQ multiplex PCR; TCRdb's table is partial and in-frame only. Here the sample spans around 74,000 clones, approximately 79% being singletons. The receptor was isolated from a man aged 25 to 45 in good health and CMV-seronegative. Sequenced input: PBMCs.

The CDR3 sequence is CASSPLRGSETQYF. For the CDR3, the DNA is TGTGCCAGCAGTCCCCTCCGGGGGTCGGAGACCCAGTACTTC. V and J are TRBV28 and TRBJ2-5; tentative D call: TRBD2 (6 bases). This CDR3 spans 14 amino acids. Germline-derived CDR1 and CDR2 are MDHEN and SYDVKM. Deletions cut 5 bases from V and 5 bases from J, with 15 bases between.